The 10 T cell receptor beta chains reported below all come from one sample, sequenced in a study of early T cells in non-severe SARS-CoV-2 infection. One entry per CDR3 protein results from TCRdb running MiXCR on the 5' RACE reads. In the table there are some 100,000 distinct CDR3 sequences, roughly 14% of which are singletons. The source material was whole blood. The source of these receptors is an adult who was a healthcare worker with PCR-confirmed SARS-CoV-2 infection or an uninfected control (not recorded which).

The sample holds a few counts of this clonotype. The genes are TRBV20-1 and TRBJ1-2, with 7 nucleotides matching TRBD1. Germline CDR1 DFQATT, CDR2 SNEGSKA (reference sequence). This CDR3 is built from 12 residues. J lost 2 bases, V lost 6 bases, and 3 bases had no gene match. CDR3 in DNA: TGCAGTGCGAGGGACAGCAACTATGGCTACACCTTC. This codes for CSARDSNYGYTF.

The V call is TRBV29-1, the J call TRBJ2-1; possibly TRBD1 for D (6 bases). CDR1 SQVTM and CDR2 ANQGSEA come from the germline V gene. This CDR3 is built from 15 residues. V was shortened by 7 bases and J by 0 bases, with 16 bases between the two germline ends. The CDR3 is CSEQGSASSYNEQFF. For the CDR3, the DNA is TGCAGCGAACAGGGTAGCGCCAGCTCCTACAATGAGCAGTTCTTC.

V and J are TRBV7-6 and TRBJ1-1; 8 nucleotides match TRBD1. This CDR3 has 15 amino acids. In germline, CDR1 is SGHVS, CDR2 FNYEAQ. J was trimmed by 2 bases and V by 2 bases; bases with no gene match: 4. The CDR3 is CASSLPGQANTEAFF. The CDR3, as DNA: TGTGCCAGCAGCTTACCGGGACAGGCAAACACTGAAGCTTTCTTT.

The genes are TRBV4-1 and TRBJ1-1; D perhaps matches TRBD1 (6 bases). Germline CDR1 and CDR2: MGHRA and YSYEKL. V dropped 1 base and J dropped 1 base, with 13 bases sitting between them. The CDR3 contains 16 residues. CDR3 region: CASSQGGARGNTEAFF. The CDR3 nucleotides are TGCGCCAGCAGCCAAGGGGGGGCTCGTGGGAACACTGAAGCTTTCTTT.

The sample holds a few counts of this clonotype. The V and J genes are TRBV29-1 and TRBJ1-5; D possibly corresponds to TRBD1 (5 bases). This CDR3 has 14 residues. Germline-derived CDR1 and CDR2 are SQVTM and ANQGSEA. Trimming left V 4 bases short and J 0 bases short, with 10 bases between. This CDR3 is CSVGTSNSNQPQHF. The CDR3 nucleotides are TGCAGCGTTGGGACATCTAATAGCAATCAGCCCCAGCATTTT.

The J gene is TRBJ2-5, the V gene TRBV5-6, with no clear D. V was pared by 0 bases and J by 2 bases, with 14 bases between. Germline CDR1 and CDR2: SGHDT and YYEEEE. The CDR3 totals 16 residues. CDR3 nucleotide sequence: TGTGCCAGCAGCTTGGAGGGCAGAATCAAACAAGAGACCCAGTACTTC. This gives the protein CASSLEGRIKQETQYF. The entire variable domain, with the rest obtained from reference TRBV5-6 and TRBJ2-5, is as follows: DAGVTQSPTHLIKTRGQQVTLRCSPKSGHDTVSWYQQALGQGPQFIFQYYEEEERQRGNFPDRFSGHQFPNYSSELNVNALLLGDSALYLCASSLEGRIKQETQYFGPGTRLLVL.

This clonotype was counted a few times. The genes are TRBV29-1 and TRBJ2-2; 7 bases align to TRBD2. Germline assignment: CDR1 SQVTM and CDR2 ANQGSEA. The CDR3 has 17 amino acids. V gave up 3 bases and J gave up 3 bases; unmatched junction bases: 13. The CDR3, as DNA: TGCAGCGTTGAGACAACACGGGGGGTTGCCGACACCGGGGAGCTGTTTTTT. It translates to CSVETTRGVADTGELFF.

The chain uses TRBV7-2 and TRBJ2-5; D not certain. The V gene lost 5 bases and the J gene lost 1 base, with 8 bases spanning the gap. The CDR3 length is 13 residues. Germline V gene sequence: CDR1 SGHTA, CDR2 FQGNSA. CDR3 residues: CASSPPSQETQYF. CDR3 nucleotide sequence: TGTGCCAGCAGCCCCCCCAGCCAAGAGACCCAGTACTTC. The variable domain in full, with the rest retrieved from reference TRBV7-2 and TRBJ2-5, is GAGVSQSPSNKVTEKGKDVELRCDPISGHTALYWYRQSLGQGLEFLIYFQGNSAPDKSGLPSDRFSAERTGGSVSTLTIQRTQQEDSAVYLCASSPPSQETQYFGPGTRLLVL.

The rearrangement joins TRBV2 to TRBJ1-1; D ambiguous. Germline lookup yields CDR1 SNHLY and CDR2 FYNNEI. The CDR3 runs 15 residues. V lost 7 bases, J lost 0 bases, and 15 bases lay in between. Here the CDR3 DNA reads TGTGCCAGCACTAAACTGACATCGTTGAACACTGAAGCTTTCTTT. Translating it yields CASTKLTSLNTEAFF.

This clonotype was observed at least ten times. The CDR3 reads CASSSSRPRVRETQYF. The CDR3 coding sequence is TGCGCCAGCAGCTCCAGCCGCCCAAGAGTTCGAGAGACCCAGTACTTC. The chain has TRBV5-1 and TRBJ2-5; D is uncertain. This CDR3 comprises 16 residues. The germline V gene encodes CDR1 SGHRS and CDR2 YFSETQ. V lost 3 bases, J lost 4 bases, and 19 bases lay in between.